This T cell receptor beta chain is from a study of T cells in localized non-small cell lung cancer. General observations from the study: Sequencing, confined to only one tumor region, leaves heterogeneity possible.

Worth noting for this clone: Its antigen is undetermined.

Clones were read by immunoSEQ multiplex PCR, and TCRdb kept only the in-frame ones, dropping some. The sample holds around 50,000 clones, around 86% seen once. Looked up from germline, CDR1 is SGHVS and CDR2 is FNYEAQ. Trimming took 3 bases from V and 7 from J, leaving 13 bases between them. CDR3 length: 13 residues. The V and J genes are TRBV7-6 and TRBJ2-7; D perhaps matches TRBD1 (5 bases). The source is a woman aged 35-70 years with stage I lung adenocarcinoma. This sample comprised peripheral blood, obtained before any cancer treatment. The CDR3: CASSFAGMSEQYF. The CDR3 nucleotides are TGTGCCAGCAGCTTTGCAGGGATGAGTGAGCAGTACTTC.